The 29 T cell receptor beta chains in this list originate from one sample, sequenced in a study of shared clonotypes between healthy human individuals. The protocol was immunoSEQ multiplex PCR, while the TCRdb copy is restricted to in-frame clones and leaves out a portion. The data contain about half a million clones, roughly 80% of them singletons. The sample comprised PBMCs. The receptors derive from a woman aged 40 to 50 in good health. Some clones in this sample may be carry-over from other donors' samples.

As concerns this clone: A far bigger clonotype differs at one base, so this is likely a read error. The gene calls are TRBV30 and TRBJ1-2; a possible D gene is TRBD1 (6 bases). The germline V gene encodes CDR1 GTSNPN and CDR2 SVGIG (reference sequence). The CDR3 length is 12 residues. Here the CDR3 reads CAWRRGLYDYTF. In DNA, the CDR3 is TGTGCCTGGAGGAGGGGGTTATATGACTACACCTTC.

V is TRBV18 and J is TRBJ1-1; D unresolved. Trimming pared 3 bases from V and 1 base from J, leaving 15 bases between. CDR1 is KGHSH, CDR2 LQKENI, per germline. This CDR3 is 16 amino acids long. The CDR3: CASSPPGSNRNTEAFF. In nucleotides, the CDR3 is TGTGCCAGCTCACCTCCTGGCAGCAACCGGAACACTGAAGCTTTCTTT.

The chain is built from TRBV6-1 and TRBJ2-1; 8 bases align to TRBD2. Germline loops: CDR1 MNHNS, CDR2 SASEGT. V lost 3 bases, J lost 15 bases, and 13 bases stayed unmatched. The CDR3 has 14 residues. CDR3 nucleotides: TGTGCCAGCAGTGACTCCCTAGGAGCGGGAGTTGCGTTCTTC. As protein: CASSDSLGAGVAFF.

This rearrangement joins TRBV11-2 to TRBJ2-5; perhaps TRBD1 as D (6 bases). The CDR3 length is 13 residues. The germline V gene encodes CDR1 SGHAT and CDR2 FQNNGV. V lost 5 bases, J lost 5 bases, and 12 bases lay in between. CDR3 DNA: TGTGCCAGCAGCCGCAGGGGTTTGGAGACCCAGTACTTC. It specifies CASSRRGLETQYF.

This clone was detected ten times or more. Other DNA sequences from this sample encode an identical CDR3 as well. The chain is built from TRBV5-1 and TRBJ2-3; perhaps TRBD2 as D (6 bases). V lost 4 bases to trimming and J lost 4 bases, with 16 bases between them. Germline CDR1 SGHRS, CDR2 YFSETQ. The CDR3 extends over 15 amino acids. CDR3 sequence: CASSGPLARADTQYF. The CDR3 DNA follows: TGCGCCAGCAGCGGCCCCCTAGCGAGGGCAGATACGCAGTATTTT.

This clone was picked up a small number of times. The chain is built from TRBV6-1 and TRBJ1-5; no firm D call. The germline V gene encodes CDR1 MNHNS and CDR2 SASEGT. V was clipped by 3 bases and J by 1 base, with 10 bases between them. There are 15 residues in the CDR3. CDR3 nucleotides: TGTGCCAGCAGTGACCACAGTGGGAGCAATCAGCCCCAGCATTTT. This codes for CASSDHSGSNQPQHF.

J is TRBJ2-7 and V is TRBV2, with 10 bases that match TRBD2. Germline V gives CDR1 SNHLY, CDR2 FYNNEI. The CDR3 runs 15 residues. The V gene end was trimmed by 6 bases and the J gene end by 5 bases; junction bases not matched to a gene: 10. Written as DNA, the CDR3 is TGTGCCAGCAGCGAACCGGGACTAGCGAATAACGAGCAGTACTTC. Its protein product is CASSEPGLANNEQYF.

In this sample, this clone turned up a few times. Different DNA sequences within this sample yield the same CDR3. In nucleotides, the CDR3 is TGCGCCAGCAGCCCGGGACTGCAAGAGACCCAGTACTTC. Protein product: CASSPGLQETQYF. This rearrangement joins TRBV5-1 to TRBJ2-5; D might be TRBD2 (6 bases). The V gene lost 4 bases and the J gene lost 2 bases, with 9 bases spanning the gap. The CDR3 is made up of 13 amino acids. The V gene's germline CDR1 is SGHRS and CDR2 YFSETQ.

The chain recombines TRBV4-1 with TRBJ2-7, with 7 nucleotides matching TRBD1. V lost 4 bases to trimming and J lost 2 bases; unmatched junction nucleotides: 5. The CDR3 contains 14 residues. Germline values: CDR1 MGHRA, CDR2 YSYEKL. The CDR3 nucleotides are TGCGCCAGCAGCCTCGGACAGGCTCCCTACGAGCAGTACTTC. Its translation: CASSLGQAPYEQYF.

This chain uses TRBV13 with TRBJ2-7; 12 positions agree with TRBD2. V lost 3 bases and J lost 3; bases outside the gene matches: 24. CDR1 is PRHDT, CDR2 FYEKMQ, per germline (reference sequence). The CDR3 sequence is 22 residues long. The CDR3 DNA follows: TGTGCCAGCAGCTTTAAAACATTCACCTCCGTCCTAGCGGGAGGGGACTACTACGAGCAGTACTTC. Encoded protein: CASSFKTFTSVLAGGDYYEQYF.

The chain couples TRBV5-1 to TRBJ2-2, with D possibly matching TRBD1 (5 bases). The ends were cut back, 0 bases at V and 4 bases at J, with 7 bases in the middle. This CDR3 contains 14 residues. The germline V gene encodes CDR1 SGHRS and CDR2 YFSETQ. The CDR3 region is CASSLEGFTGELFF. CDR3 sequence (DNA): TGCGCCAGCAGCTTGGAGGGGTTCACCGGGGAGCTGTTTTTT. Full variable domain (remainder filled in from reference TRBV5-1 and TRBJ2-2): KAGVTQTPRYLIKTRGQQVTLSCSPISGHRSVSWYQQTPGQGLQFLFEYFSETQRNKGNFPGRFSGRQFSNSRSEMNVSTLELGDSALYLCASSLEGFTGELFFGEGSRLTVL.

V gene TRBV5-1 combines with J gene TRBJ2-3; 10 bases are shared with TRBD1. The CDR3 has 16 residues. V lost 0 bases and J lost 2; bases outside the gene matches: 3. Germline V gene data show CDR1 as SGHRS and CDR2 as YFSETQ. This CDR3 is CASSLVGTGVTDTQYF. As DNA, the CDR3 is TGCGCCAGCAGCTTGGTCGGGACAGGGGTCACAGATACGCAGTATTTT.

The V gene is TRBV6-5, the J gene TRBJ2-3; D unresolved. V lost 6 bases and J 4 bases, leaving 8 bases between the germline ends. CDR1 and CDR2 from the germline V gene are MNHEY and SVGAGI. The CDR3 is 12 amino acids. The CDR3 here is CASRGGPDTQYF. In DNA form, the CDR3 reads TGTGCCAGCAGAGGTGGCCCAGATACGCAGTATTTT.

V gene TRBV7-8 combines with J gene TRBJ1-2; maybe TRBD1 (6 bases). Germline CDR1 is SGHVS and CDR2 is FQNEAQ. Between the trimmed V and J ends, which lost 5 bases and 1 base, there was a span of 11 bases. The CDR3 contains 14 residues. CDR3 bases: TGTGCCAGCAGCCCGACAGGAGTTAACTATGGCTACACCTTC. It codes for CASSPTGVNYGYTF.

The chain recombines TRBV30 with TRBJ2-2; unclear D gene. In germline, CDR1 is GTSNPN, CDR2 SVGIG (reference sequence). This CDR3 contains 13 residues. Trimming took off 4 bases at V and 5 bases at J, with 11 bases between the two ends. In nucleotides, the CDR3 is TGTGCCTGGAATGAGAGAATAACCGGGGAGCTGTTTTTT. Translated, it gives CAWNERITGELFF.

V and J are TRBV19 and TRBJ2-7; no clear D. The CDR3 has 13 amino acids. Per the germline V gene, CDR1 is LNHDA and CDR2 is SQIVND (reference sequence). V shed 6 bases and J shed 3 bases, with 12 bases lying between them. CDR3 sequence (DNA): TGTGCCAGTAGCGAACAGTCCAACTACGAGCAGTACTTC. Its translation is CASSEQSNYEQYF.

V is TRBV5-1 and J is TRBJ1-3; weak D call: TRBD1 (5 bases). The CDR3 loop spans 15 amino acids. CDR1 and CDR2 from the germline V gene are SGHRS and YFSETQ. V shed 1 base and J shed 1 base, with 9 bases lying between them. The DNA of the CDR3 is TGCGCCAGCAGCTTGACGGGGGAATCTGGAAACACCATATATTTT. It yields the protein CASSLTGESGNTIYF.

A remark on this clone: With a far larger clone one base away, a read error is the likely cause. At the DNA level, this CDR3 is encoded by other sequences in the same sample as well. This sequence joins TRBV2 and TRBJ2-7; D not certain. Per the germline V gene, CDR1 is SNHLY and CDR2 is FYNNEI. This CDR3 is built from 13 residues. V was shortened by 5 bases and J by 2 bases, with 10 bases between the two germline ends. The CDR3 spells CASSSPVPYEQYF. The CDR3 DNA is TGTGCCAGCAGTTCGCCCGTCCCCTACGAGCAGTACTTC.

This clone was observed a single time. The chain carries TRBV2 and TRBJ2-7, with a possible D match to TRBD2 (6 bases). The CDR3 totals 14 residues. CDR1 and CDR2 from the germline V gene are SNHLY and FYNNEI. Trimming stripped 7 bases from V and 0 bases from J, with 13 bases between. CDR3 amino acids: CASTGTVSSYEQYF. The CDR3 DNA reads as TGTGCCAGCACCGGGACTGTGAGCTCCTACGAGCAGTACTTC.

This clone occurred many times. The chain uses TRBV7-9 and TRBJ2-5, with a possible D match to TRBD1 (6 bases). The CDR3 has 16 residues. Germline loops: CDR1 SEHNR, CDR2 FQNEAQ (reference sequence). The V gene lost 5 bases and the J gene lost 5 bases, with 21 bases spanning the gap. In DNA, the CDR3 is TGTGCCAGCAGCCCCGGGACACGTCGTCGTCGGGAGACCCAGTACTTC. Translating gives CASSPGTRRRRETQYF.

DNA of the CDR3: TGTGCCTGGAGTTTGGGGATTAGCAATCAGCCCCAGCATTTT. Translated, it gives CAWSLGISNQPQHF. The rearrangement uses TRBV30 and TRBJ1-5; D is unclear. This CDR3 is 14 amino acids long. V was trimmed by 2 bases and J by 0 bases, leaving 8 bases between them. The germline V gene encodes CDR1 GTSNPN and CDR2 SVGIG (reference sequence).

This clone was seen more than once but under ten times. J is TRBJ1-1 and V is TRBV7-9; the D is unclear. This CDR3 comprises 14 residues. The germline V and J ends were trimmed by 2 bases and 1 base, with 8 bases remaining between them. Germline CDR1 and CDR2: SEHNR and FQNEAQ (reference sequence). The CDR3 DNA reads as TGTGCCAGCAGCTTATACCTAGGGAACACTGAAGCTTTCTTT. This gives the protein CASSLYLGNTEAFF.

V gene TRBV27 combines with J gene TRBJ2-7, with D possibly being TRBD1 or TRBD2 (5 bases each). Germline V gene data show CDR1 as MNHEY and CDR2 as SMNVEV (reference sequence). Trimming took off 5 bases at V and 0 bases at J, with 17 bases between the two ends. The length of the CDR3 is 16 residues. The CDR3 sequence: CASSTDGTEFSYEQYF. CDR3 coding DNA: TGTGCCAGCAGTACGGACGGGACGGAGTTCTCCTACGAGCAGTACTTC.

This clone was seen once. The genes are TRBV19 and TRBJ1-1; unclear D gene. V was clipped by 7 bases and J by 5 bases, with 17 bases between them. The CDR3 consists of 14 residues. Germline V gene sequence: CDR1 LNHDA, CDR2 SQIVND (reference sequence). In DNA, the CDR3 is TGTGCCAGTACCCAGGACCGTGTTTCGACTGAAGCTTTCTTT. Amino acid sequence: CASTQDRVSTEAFF.

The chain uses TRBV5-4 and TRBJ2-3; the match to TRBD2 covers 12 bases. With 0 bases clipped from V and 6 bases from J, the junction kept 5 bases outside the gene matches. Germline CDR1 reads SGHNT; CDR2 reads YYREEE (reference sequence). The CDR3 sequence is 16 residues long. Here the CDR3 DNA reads TGTGCCAGCAGCTTGGGACTAGCGGGAGTAGAGGATACGCAGTATTTT. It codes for CASSLGLAGVEDTQYF.

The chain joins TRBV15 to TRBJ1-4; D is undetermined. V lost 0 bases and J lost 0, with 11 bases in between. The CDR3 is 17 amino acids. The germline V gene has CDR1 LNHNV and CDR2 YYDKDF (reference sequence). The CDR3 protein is CATSREGTLATNEKLFF. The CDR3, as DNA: TGTGCCACCAGCAGAGAGGGCACCCTTGCAACTAATGAAAAACTGTTTTTT.

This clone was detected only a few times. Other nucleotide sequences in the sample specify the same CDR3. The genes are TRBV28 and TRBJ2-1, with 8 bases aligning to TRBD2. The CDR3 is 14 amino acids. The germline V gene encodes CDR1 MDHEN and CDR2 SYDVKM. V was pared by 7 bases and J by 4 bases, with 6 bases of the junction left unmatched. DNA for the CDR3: TGTGCCAGCAAACCGGGAGGGAGTTACAATGAGCAGTTCTTC. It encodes CASKPGGSYNEQFF.

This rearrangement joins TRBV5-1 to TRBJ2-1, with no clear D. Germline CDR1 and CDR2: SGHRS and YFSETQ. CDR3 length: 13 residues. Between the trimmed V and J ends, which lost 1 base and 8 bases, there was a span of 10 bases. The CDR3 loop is CASSLPAAHEQFF. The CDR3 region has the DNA TGCGCCAGCAGCTTGCCAGCAGCCCATGAGCAGTTCTTC. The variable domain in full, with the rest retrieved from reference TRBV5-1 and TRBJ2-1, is KAGVTQTPRYLIKTRGQQVTLSCSPISGHRSVSWYQQTPGQGLQFLFEYFSETQRNKGNFPGRFSGRQFSNSRSEMNVSTLELGDSALYLCASSLPAAHEQFFGPGTRLTVL.

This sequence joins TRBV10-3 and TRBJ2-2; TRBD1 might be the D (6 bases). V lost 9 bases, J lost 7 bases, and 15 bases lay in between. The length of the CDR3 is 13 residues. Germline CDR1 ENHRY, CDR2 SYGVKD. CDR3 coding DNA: TGTGCCATAGAACAGGGAAGGAGCGGGGAGCTGTTTTTT. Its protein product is CAIEQGRSGELFF.